Listed here are 13 T cell receptor beta chains from one sample, sequenced in a study of cytomegalovirus exposure and HLA in healthy donors. Vbeta (60) and Jbeta (13) primers were used in the PCR. Using immunoSEQ multiplex PCR, the repertoire was profiled, and TCRdb retains in-frame clones only, with some absent. Here the sample spans 200,000 to 250,000 clones, about 74% being singletons. The source material was PBMCs. The receptors were gathered from a man aged 35 to 55 in good health and CMV-seronegative.

The rearrangement links TRBV6-1 to TRBJ2-3, with D unclear. Per germline, CDR1 MNHNS and CDR2 SASEGT. V lost 2 bases and J lost 2, with 11 bases in between. CDR3 length equals 15 residues. The CDR3 DNA follows: TGTGCCAGCAGTGAATACGCCAGATTCACAGATACGCAGTATTTT. The encoded protein is CASSEYARFTDTQYF.

J is TRBJ1-1 and V is TRBV15; D call uncertain. Germline loops: CDR1 LNHNV, CDR2 YYDKDF (reference sequence). V lost 5 bases, J lost 1 base, and 5 bases lay in between. This CDR3 region has 12 residues. The CDR3 loop reads CATSPSNTEAFF. CDR3 DNA sequence: TGTGCCACCAGCCCGTCGAACACTGAAGCTTTCTTT.

The gene calls are TRBV7-9 and TRBJ1-5; 7 bases map to TRBD1. CDR3 length equals 14 residues. Germline V gene lookup returns CDR1 SEHNR and CDR2 FQNEAQ (reference sequence). V was pared by 6 bases and J by 4 bases, with 6 bases of the junction left unmatched. CDR3 sequence: CASSHPGGNQPQHF. CDR3 DNA sequence: TGTGCCAGCAGTCATCCAGGGGGGAATCAGCCCCAGCATTTT.

This sequence joins TRBV7-2 and TRBJ1-3, with D perhaps matching TRBD1 (6 bases). Trimming took off 6 bases at V and 3 bases at J, with 21 bases between the two ends. Germline CDR1 is SGHTA and CDR2 is FQGNSA. The CDR3 is 17 residues long. Here the CDR3 reads CASSFLGTRTFGNTIYF. DNA for the CDR3: TGTGCCAGCAGTTTCTTGGGGACAAGGACCTTTGGAAACACCATATATTTT.

For this clone: This sample includes further DNA sequences coding for the same CDR3. The chain couples TRBV2 to TRBJ1-1, with TRBD1 matching 7 bases. The CDR3 is 14 amino acids. Germline V gene lookup returns CDR1 SNHLY and CDR2 FYNNEI. Trimming removed 5 bases from V and 0 bases from J; junction bases left unmatched: 3. The CDR3 region has the DNA TGTGCCAGCAGTCGACAGGGAATGAACACTGAAGCTTTCTTT. Residues: CASSRQGMNTEAFF.

This rearrangement joins TRBV7-9 to TRBJ2-1, with D perhaps TRBD2 (5 bases). V lost 3 bases and J lost 9, with 9 bases in between. The length of the CDR3 is 12 residues. The germline gives CDR1 SEHNR, CDR2 FQNEAQ (reference sequence). The CDR3 DNA follows: TGTGCCAGCAGCTTTACTAGAGTTGAGCAGTTCTTC. This codes for CASSFTRVEQFF.

The chain combines TRBV27 with TRBJ2-2; TRBD2 matches 16 bases. Trimming took 3 bases from V and 0 from J; bases not matched to a gene: 4. The CDR3 totals 19 residues. Germline V gene sequence: CDR1 MNHEY, CDR2 SMNVEV (reference sequence). The CDR3 DNA follows: TGTGCCAGCAGTTTTGCGGGACTAGCGGGAGGGGCGAACACCGGGGAGCTGTTTTTT. Translation gives CASSFAGLAGGANTGELFF.

The gene calls are TRBV5-1 and TRBJ2-2, with D possibly TRBD2 on 5 matching bases. The CDR3 consists of 15 residues. The germline V gene encodes CDR1 SGHRS and CDR2 YFSETQ. Trimming left V 2 bases short and J 4 bases short, with 12 bases between. The CDR3 DNA sequence: TGCGCCAGCAGCTTACACCTTGGGAGCACCGGGGAGCTGTTTTTT. It is translated as CASSLHLGSTGELFF.

V is TRBV6-6 and J is TRBJ2-7; perhaps TRBD2 as D (5 bases). Germline V gene sequence: CDR1 MNHNY, CDR2 SVGAGI (reference sequence). The CDR3 is 12 amino acids. The V and J ends lost 6 bases and 6 bases respectively, with 12 bases between them. CDR3 protein: CASRRGSSEQYF. DNA for the CDR3: TGTGCCAGCAGACGAGGGAGTTCCGAGCAGTACTTC.

This clone was seen just once. In DNA, the CDR3 is TGTGCCAACAAGTTACAGGGGAGGAACTATGGCTACACCTTC. Amino acid sequence: CANKLQGRNYGYTF. The V gene is TRBV28, the J gene TRBJ1-2; 7 bases line up with TRBD1. The CDR3 covers 14 residues. J lost 2 bases, V lost 10 bases, and 10 bases had no gene match. Germline CDR1 MDHEN, CDR2 SYDVKM.

This clone was seen only a few times. This chain connects TRBV19 to TRBJ1-1; 11 nucleotides agree with TRBD1. Losses at the gene ends were 8 bases for V and 5 bases for J; bases not matched to a gene: 7. CDR1 is LNHDA and CDR2 is SQIVND in the germline V gene (reference sequence). This CDR3 spans 14 amino acids. Written as DNA, the CDR3 is TGTGCCAGTGCCGGGACAGGGGGACGAACTGAAGCTTTCTTT. Translating gives CASAGTGGRTEAFF. The full variable domain, completed using reference TRBV19 and TRBJ1-1, is DGGITQSPKYLFRKEGQNVTLSCEQNLNHDAMYWYRQDPGQGLRLIYYSQIVNDFQKGDIAEGYSVSREKKESFPLTVTSAQKNPTAFYLCASAGTGGRTEAFFGQGTRLTVV.

The gene calls are TRBV29-1 and TRBJ2-7; 8 bases line up with TRBD1. CDR1 is SQVTM and CDR2 is ANQGSEA in the germline V gene. The V segment lost 4 bases and the J segment 8 bases; nucleotides outside the gene matches: 7. This CDR3 has 12 residues. The CDR3 protein is CSVGTGKTQQYF. The DNA of the CDR3 is TGCAGCGTTGGGACAGGGAAGACCCAGCAGTACTTC.

V is TRBV27 and J is TRBJ1-6, with 7 positions matching TRBD1. Germline V gives CDR1 MNHEY, CDR2 SMNVEV (reference sequence). The length of the CDR3 is 14 residues. Trimming cost V 4 bases and J 5 bases; bases outside gene matches: 2. The CDR3 sequence: CASSWTGDNSPLHF. CDR3 bases: TGTGCCAGCAGTTGGACAGGCGATAATTCACCCCTCCACTTT.